This TCR beta chain derives from a study of long-term antiretroviral therapy in people with HIV (dated by TCRdb to between 2022 and 2023). Notes on the research overall: The earliest samples were collected roughly a decade before the 2015 WHO recommendation for immediate ART, at a time when ART was usually postponed until CD4 counts fell. Whether ART initiation and durable HIV suppression were associated with changes in peripheral blood TRB repertoire composition and diversity was tested in a retrospective serial study. The cohort contributed 150 to 200 cryopreserved PBMC samples from 30 to 35 adults with confirmed HIV infection, collected serially over a mean of roughly 6 years (range 1-12). Of the roughly 31 participants with HIV, roughly twelve were female. No cross-contamination during QIAcube processing turned up in test extractions that ran a monoclonal T-cell line alongside 33 polyclonal samples. Beyond this particular receptor, the publication reports: Inferences about post-ART repertoire changes are limited because no data were available on ART adherence, viral resistance or therapy changes. Because cell numbers in pre-ART samples were limited, unsorted PBMC were profiled instead of sorted CD4+ and CD8+ T cells. The samples span the years 2004 to 2017, and the ART regimens used may be less effective than current regimens. Limited PBMC availability meant only the TCR beta chain was sequenced, without alpha chain pairing. CDR3 length ranges in HIV repertoires were narrower than in controls, and network structure suggested an antigen-experienced repertoire with only a slight naive shift after ART. A significant increase in TRB diversity was found to be associated with ART initiation, although TRB diversity was observed to remain significantly below that of transplant donor controls even after long-term ART. At every time point, the repertoire was dominated by expanded TRB clones first identified before ART initiation, although this dominance fluctuated and, in many PLHIV, declined after ART.

The immunoSEQ hsTCRB v3.0 assay was used at survey level resolution for TRB variable region sequencing. A depth of roughly 40,000-55,000 T-cell genomes per sample was targeted for TRB sequencing. An Illumina MiSeq with a v3 150-cycle kit was used to sequence the pooled TRB libraries. Regarding the original processing steps: Repertoire analysis ran in R within a reproducible Nextflow workflow covering QC, data transformation and analysis. LymphoSeq2, an R package for AIRR-Seq data exploration, was used to implement custom analyses. A few samples that yielded fewer than 5000 total TRB sequences were excluded, so that approximately 170 HIV repertoires were analyzed. Among the 180 to 200 retained HIV repertoires, 55 to 65 were collected before ART initiation and 120 to 140 after ART initiation. Repertoires were downsampled to 5000 TRB nucleotide sequences, and summary statistics were averaged over 100 downsampling iterations. The analysis kept only TRB sequences whose CDR3 regions were at least seven amino acids long. A Shannon entropy-derived clonality score and the Gini coefficient were used to measure diversity. In repertoire networks, the top 5000 CDR3 amino acid sequences were linked whenever an edit distance of one separated two sequences. GLIPH2 predicted antigen specificity groups and MHC restriction for TRB CDR3 amino acid sequences. CDR3 amino acid sequences were matched against VDJdb and McPAS-TCR to flag known CMV, EBV, HIV or tissue antigen associations. Pre-ART, post-ART and control groups were compared with Wilcoxon signed-rank tests and Holm-Bonferroni correction. TCRdb provides this immuneACCESS table in a form limited to in-frame rearrangements. Some clones are lacking; in checked studies, under half of them reflect an unresolved V gene, and why the rest are absent is not known. D and trimming were read from the DNA, whereas the V and J calls and clone size are those reported in that table. Here the sample has 48,000 or so clones; 84% occur a single time. The top ten clones comprise under 3.5% of the sample.

On this clone: What this receptor recognizes is not known. No quality values exist for individual bases; no much larger clone is one base distant.

Inclusion was restricted to participants for whom at least one PBMC sample before ART initiation and at least two post-ART samples were available. All participants with HIV were treated in the United States of America. Before DNA extraction, cryopreserved samples containing about 0.9-11 million PBMC were thawed and washed. At the time of the earliest PBMC sample for each participant with HIV, ages ranged from about 23 to 60 years. PBMC samples were contributed by each participant from 1-4 timepoints before ART initiation and 2-8 timepoints after ART initiation, with a median of 7 samples. For every participant, serial HIV viral load, CD4+ T-cell count, ART history and demographic data were obtained. Using a Qiagen kit on a QIAcube, genomic DNA was extracted from unsorted PBMC, with samples processed in batches of 12. CDR1 is given as LNHNV and CDR2 as YYDKDF, both from the germline V gene (reference sequence). V loses 3 bases, J loses 2 bases, and the germline ends lie 7 bases apart. Including cysteine and phenylalanine, the CDR3 has 14 amino acids. Here the CDR3 DNA is all that survives: 42 bases in frame from base 1.

The sequence is built from TRBV15 and TRBJ2-2, with an unclear D gene assignment. Source: unsorted PBMCs, taken 0.8 years after starting antiretroviral therapy. This TCR came from a young woman with HIV. The CDR3 here reads CATSRKPNTGELFF. In nucleotide form, the sequence is TGTGCCACCAGCAGGAAACCAAACACCGGGGAGCTGTTTTTT.